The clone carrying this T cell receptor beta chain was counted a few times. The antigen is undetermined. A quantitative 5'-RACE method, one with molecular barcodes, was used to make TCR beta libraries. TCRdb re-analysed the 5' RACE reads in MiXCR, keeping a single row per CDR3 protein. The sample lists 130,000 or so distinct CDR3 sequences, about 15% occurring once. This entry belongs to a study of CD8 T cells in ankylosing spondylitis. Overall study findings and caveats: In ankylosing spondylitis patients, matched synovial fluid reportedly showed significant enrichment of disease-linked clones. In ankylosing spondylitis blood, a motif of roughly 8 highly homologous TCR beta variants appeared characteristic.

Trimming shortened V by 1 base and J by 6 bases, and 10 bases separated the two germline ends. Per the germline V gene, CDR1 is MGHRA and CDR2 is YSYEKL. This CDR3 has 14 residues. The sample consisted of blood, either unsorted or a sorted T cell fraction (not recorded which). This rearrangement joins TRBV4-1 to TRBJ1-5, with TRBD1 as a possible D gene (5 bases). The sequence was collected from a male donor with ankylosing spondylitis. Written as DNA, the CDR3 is TGCGCCAGCAGCCAAGGGGGGATGAGTCAGCCCCAGCATTTT. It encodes CASSQGGMSQPQHF.